Listed below are T cell receptor beta chains from one sample, sequenced in a study of T cells in Graves' hyperthyroidism and ophthalmopathy. TCRdb reprocessed the multiplex PCR reads via MiXCR and lists one record per CDR3 protein. The table lists 500,000 or so distinct CDR3 sequences, roughly a sixth of them singletons. Sequencing input: blood. The receptor source for this set is a woman between 18 and 29 years old with Graves' ophthalmopathy. Each CDR3 is given with its conserved first and last residue. A D gene is named only where the DNA matches it firmly. The size of a clone is reported for some rows only, either as once, few or many, or as a class for expanded clones.

clone_size: few
v_call: TRBV14
d_call: NA
j_call: TRBJ2-7
cdr3_aa: CASSRVRGQFYEQYF
cdr3_nt: TGTGCCAGCAGCCGGGTTCGGGGGCAATTCTACGAGCAGTACTTC

clone_size: NA
v_call: TRBV7-9
d_call: NA
j_call: TRBJ1-3
cdr3_aa: CASSLLGESSGNTIYF
cdr3_nt: TGTGCCAGCAGCTTATTAGGAGAGAGCTCTGGAAACACCATATATTTT

clone_size: NA
v_call: TRBV20-1
d_call: TRBD2
j_call: TRBJ2-1
cdr3_aa: CSARETSGIPYNEQFF
cdr3_nt: TGCAGTGCTAGAGAAACTAGCGGGATTCCCTACAATGAGCAGTTCTTC

clone_size: many
v_call: TRBV27
d_call: NA
j_call: TRBJ1-1
cdr3_aa: CASSFGNMNTEAFF
cdr3_nt: TGTGCCAGCAGTTTTGGCAATATGAACACTGAAGCTTTCTTT

clone_size: many
v_call: TRBV28
d_call: NA
j_call: TRBJ2-1
cdr3_aa: CASSTWNRNEGAGYNEQFF
cdr3_nt: TGTGCCAGCAGTACCTGGAATCGGAACGAGGGAGCCGGCTACAATGAGCAGTTCTTC

clone_size: NA
v_call: TRBV20-1
d_call: NA
j_call: TRBJ2-5
cdr3_aa: CSATGSQETQYF
cdr3_nt: TGCAGTGCTACCGGGAGCCAAGAGACCCAGTACTTC

clone_size: few
v_call: TRBV6-5
d_call: NA
j_call: TRBJ2-7
cdr3_aa: CASSYSHSDLTYEQYF
cdr3_nt: TGTGCCAGCAGTTACTCCCACTCCGACCTTACCTACGAGCAGTACTTC

clone_size: few
v_call: TRBV20-1
d_call: NA
j_call: TRBJ2-7
cdr3_aa: CSAIREVFNEQYF
cdr3_nt: TGCAGTGCCATCAGGGAGGTATTCAACGAGCAGTACTTC

clone_size: NA
v_call: TRBV11-2
d_call: NA
j_call: TRBJ1-2
cdr3_aa: CASSLFKGGSGYGYTF
cdr3_nt: TGTGCCAGCAGCCTCTTCAAAGGGGGGTCTGGGTATGGCTACACCTTC

clone_size: many
v_call: TRBV2
d_call: NA
j_call: TRBJ1-2
cdr3_aa: CASSEAWSANYGYTF
cdr3_nt: TGTGCCAGCAGTGAAGCTTGGAGCGCTAACTATGGCTACACCTTC

clone_size: NA
v_call: TRBV7-2
d_call: NA
j_call: TRBJ2-7
cdr3_aa: CASSPFNSYEQYF
cdr3_nt: TGTGCCAGCAGCCCCTTTAACTCCTACGAGCAGTACTTC

clone_size: few
v_call: TRBV6-5
d_call: TRBD1
j_call: TRBJ2-7
cdr3_aa: CASSYTWTGVEEEQYF
cdr3_nt: TGTGCCAGCAGTTACACCTGGACAGGGGTAGAGGAAGAGCAGTACTTC

clone_size: NA
v_call: TRBV7-2
d_call: NA
j_call: TRBJ2-3
cdr3_aa: CASSLEEGTDTQYF
cdr3_nt: TGTGCCAGCAGCTTAGAGGAGGGCACAGATACGCAGTATTTT

clone_size: many
v_call: TRBV28
d_call: TRBD1
j_call: TRBJ1-1
cdr3_aa: CASSRQGWTEAFF
cdr3_nt: TGTGCCAGCTCGAGACAGGGGTGGACTGAAGCTTTCTTT

clone_size: NA
v_call: TRBV15
d_call: NA
j_call: TRBJ1-1
cdr3_aa: CATSRETGTMNTEAFF
cdr3_nt: TGTGCCACCAGCAGAGAAACCGGGACCATGAACACTGAAGCTTTCTTT

clone_size: many
v_call: TRBV12-3/TRBV12-4
d_call: NA
j_call: TRBJ2-3
cdr3_aa: CASSLGTVTSTDTQYF
cdr3_nt: TGTGCCAGCAGTTTAGGGACAGTAACTAGCACAGATACGCAGTATTTT

clone_size: NA
v_call: TRBV27
d_call: NA
j_call: TRBJ1-4
cdr3_aa: CASSHRAGIEKLFF
cdr3_nt: TGTGCCAGCAGTCACAGGGCCGGCATTGAAAAACTGTTTTTT

clone_size: NA
v_call: TRBV4-1
d_call: NA
j_call: TRBJ2-2
cdr3_aa: CASSQNPGANTGELFF
cdr3_nt: TGCGCCAGCAGCCAAAACCCTGGGGCGAACACCGGGGAGCTGTTTTTT

clone_size: many
v_call: TRBV5-1
d_call: NA
j_call: TRBJ1-3
cdr3_aa: CASSLAQGGNTIYF
cdr3_nt: TGCGCCAGCAGCTTGGCACAGGGTGGAAACACCATATATTTT

clone_size: NA
v_call: TRBV30
d_call: NA
j_call: TRBJ1-2
cdr3_aa: CAWKGGLFYGYTF
cdr3_nt: TGTGCCTGGAAAGGGGGGCTTTTCTATGGCTACACCTTC

clone_size: NA
v_call: TRBV3-1
d_call: NA
j_call: TRBJ2-6
cdr3_aa: CASSQVRGGSGEASGANVLTF
cdr3_nt: TGTGCCAGCAGCCAAGTCCGAGGTGGCAGCGGAGAGGCATCTGGGGCCAACGTCCTGACTTTC

clone_size: few
v_call: TRBV29-1
d_call: NA
j_call: TRBJ1-1
cdr3_aa: CSVEIGGTEAFF
cdr3_nt: TGCAGCGTTGAGATAGGAGGCACTGAAGCTTTCTTT

clone_size: many
v_call: TRBV28
d_call: NA
j_call: TRBJ2-7
cdr3_aa: CASSFPSGPEQYF
cdr3_nt: TGTGCCAGCAGCTTCCCTTCGGGACCGGAGCAGTACTTC

clone_size: NA
v_call: TRBV4-1
d_call: NA
j_call: TRBJ1-2
cdr3_aa: CASSPLGTAGYGYTF
cdr3_nt: TGCGCCAGCAGCCCCCTCGGGACGGCAGGCTATGGCTACACCTTC

clone_size: NA
v_call: TRBV18
d_call: NA
j_call: TRBJ1-3
cdr3_aa: CASFQSQGAVGNTIYF
cdr3_nt: TGTGCCAGTTTTCAATCGCAGGGCGCCGTTGGAAACACCATATATTTT

clone_size: many
v_call: TRBV12-3/TRBV12-4
d_call: TRBD1
j_call: TRBJ2-6
cdr3_aa: CASSTGQFRSGANVLTF
cdr3_nt: TGTGCCAGCAGTACGGGACAGTTCCGCTCTGGGGCCAACGTCCTGACTTTC

clone_size: NA
v_call: TRBV20-1
d_call: TRBD2
j_call: TRBJ2-7
cdr3_aa: CSARELAPSSYEQYF
cdr3_nt: TGCAGTGCTAGAGAACTAGCGCCGAGCTCCTACGAGCAGTACTTC

clone_size: NA
v_call: TRBV27
d_call: NA
j_call: TRBJ2-3
cdr3_aa: CASSLFRHTADTQYF
cdr3_nt: TGTGCCAGCAGTTTATTTCGCCACACCGCAGATACGCAGTATTTT

clone_size: NA
v_call: TRBV6-1
d_call: NA
j_call: TRBJ2-3
cdr3_aa: CASAAGRLTDTQYF
cdr3_nt: TGTGCCAGCGCGGCGGGGCGGTTGACAGATACGCAGTATTTT

clone_size: NA
v_call: TRBV4-3
d_call: TRBD2
j_call: TRBJ2-3
cdr3_aa: CASSQIDCGSADTQYF
cdr3_nt: TGCGCCAGCAGCCAAATCGACTGCGGGAGCGCAGATACGCAGTATTTT

clone_size: once
v_call: TRBV6-1
d_call: NA
j_call: TRBJ1-2
cdr3_aa: CTSSETVRVGYTF
cdr3_nt: TGTACCAGCAGTGAGACCGTTAGGGTTGGCTACACCTTC

clone_size: NA
v_call: TRBV5-4
d_call: TRBD1
j_call: TRBJ1-2
cdr3_aa: CASSLAGTALIGYTF
cdr3_nt: TGTGCCAGCAGCCTGGCGGGGACAGCTTTAATCGGCTACACCTTC